Following are 10 T cell receptor beta chains from one sample sequenced in a study of OX40 agonist ivuxolimab in advanced cancers. Clones were sequenced by immunoSEQ multiplex PCR, and TCRdb holds only the in-frame ones, with some missing. The data show more than 55,000 clones, with approximately 92% seen just once and roughly an eighth held by the top ten. The material was CD4+ or CD8+ T cells sorted from blood, obtained in a trial of the OX40 agonist ivuxolimab. These receptors originate from an adult with an advanced solid tumor such as melanoma, head and neck, liver or kidney cancer.

The chain recombines TRBV29-1 with TRBJ1-3; D is undetermined. CDR3 size: 16 residues. Germline V lookup: CDR1 SQVTM, CDR2 ANQGSEA. V was cut by 1 base and J by 0 bases, with 13 bases left in between. Written as DNA, the CDR3 is TGCAGCGTTGAAGGGGAGGGTAGGAACTCTGGAAACACCATATATTTT. It translates to CSVEGEGRNSGNTIYF. Supplemented by reference TRBV29-1 and TRBJ1-3, the full variable domain reads SAVISQKPSRDICQRGTSLTIQCQVDSQVTMMFWYRQQPGQSLTLIATANQGSEATYESGFVIDKFPISRPNLTFSTLTVSNMSPEDSSIYLCSVEGEGRNSGNTIYFGEGSWLTVV.

CDR3 coding DNA: TGTGCCAGCTCACCCCCGACGACAGGGTACCAAGAGACCCAGTACTTC. Translating it yields CASSPPTTGYQETQYF. V usage is TRBV18 and J usage is TRBJ2-5; TRBD1 agrees at 7 bases. Germline trimming cut 3 bases from V and 0 bases from J; bases unmatched to any gene: 7. The CDR3 consists of 16 residues. Germline values: CDR1 KGHSH, CDR2 LQKENI.

This clone was observed a few times. The V gene is TRBV2, the J gene TRBJ2-5; 9 nucleotides agree with TRBD2. This CDR3 is built from 15 residues. From germline, CDR1 is SNHLY and CDR2 FYNNEI. J lost 2 bases, V lost 4 bases, and 5 bases had no gene match. In DNA, the CDR3 is TGTGCCAGCAGTGCGATAGCGGGGGAACAAGAGACCCAGTACTTC. This translates into CASSAIAGEQETQYF.

The J gene is TRBJ1-2, the V gene TRBV14, with 7 bases lining up with TRBD1. V trimming: 4 bases; J trimming: 2 bases; junction bases outside the gene matches: 1. Germline V gives CDR1 SGHDN, CDR2 FVKESK. This CDR3 is 13 amino acids long. This CDR3 reads CASSPQGNYGYTF. CDR3 DNA sequence: TGTGCCAGCAGCCCACAGGGGAACTATGGCTACACCTTC.

The chain joins TRBV5-1 to TRBJ2-4; D perhaps matches TRBD1 (6 bases). Per the germline V gene, CDR1 is SGHRS and CDR2 is YFSETQ. Trimming removed 4 bases from V and 2 bases from J, with 13 bases in between. This CDR3 comprises 15 residues. The CDR3 DNA sequence: TGCGCCAGCAGCCTCCGGACAGAGACCAAAAACATTCAGTACTTC. It is translated as CASSLRTETKNIQYF.

This clone was detected once. The chain links TRBV4-3 to TRBJ2-7; D ambiguous. V lost 1 base, J lost 0 bases, and 4 bases lay in between. The germline gives CDR1 LGHNA, CDR2 YSLEER. The CDR3 is made up of 13 amino acids. The CDR3 nucleotides are TGCGCCAGCAGCCAAGCCGGCTCCTACGAGCAGTACTTC. Protein sequence: CASSQAGSYEQYF.

The chain is built from TRBV5-5 and TRBJ2-7; TRBD1 aligns across 11 bases. CDR3 length equals 15 residues. The V gene end was trimmed by 5 bases and the J gene end by 4 bases; junction bases not matched to a gene: 8. Germline assignment: CDR1 SGHKS and CDR2 YYEKEE (reference sequence). CDR3 amino acids: CASRSDRGPPYEQYF. CDR3 DNA sequence: TGTGCCAGCAGGTCGGACAGGGGGCCCCCTTACGAGCAGTACTTC.

CDR3 residues: CASSIAAANTEAFF. CDR3 coding DNA: TGTGCCAGTAGTATAGCCGCAGCCAACACTGAAGCTTTCTTT. The chain is built from TRBV19 and TRBJ1-1, with D hard to call. The CDR3 runs to 14 residues. Germline CDR1 LNHDA, CDR2 SQIVND (reference sequence). V shed 1 base and J shed 2 bases, with 8 bases lying between them.

The DNA of the CDR3 is TGCGCCAGCAGCCAAGAGGGGTCCGGGATCCAGTACTTC. It is translated as CASSQEGSGIQYF. V is TRBV4-3 and J is TRBJ2-5, with D possibly TRBD2 on 5 matching bases. This CDR3 region has 13 residues. Germline CDR1 and CDR2: LGHNA and YSLEER. The V and J ends lost 0 bases and 10 bases respectively, with 12 bases between them.

This clone was seen just once. V is TRBV6-1 and J is TRBJ1-2; weak D call: TRBD1 (6 bases). Trimming cost V 1 base and J 4 bases, with 13 bases left between them. The CDR3 runs 15 residues. Germline V lookup: CDR1 MNHNS, CDR2 SASEGT. In nucleotides, the CDR3 is TGTGCCAGCAGTGAAGGGTTCGCAGGGGTCTATGGCTACACCTTC. As protein: CASSEGFAGVYGYTF.